This T cell receptor beta chain was retrieved from a study of Ad26.COV2.S vaccination and SARS-CoV-2 variants. Study as a whole: Into the muscle, Ad26.COV2.S was dosed once or twice, 56 days apart.

Notes on the study in general: Recipients given vaccine exceeded placebo recipients in spike-specific TCR breadth.

This clone has more than one count but fewer than ten. The antigen remains undetermined. This table comes from immunoSEQ multiplex PCR, and its TCRdb copy is limited to in-frame clones, with some not included. The table has some 450,000 clones, roughly 91% seen once. As to treatment: some 20 received Ad26.COV2.S at low or high dose, single or two shots; several received placebo; per-sample allocation not given. The samples date from day 63 after the first vaccine or placebo injection. This material consisted of peripheral blood, taken in a trial of Ad26.COV2.S vaccine versus placebo. The clonotype was recovered from a person between 18 and 65 years old who received the Ad26.COV2.S COVID-19 vaccine or a placebo.

CDR3 bases: TGTGCCAGCAGCTTAGGACAGCCTAGCGGTCCCCAAGAGACCCAGTACTTC. This translates into CASSLGQPSGPQETQYF. The chain employs TRBV7-2 and TRBJ2-5; 7 positions match TRBD2. V lost 1 base to trimming and J lost 1 base; unmatched junction nucleotides: 9. Germline values: CDR1 SGHTA, CDR2 FQGNSA. This CDR3 comprises 17 residues.